In this sample, the clone carrying this T cell receptor beta chain turned up once. Its antigen is unidentified. The data were taken from a study of T cells in localized non-small cell lung cancer. Data came from immunoSEQ multiplex PCR; TCRdb stores just in-frame clones and leaves some out. The sample has 130,000 or so clones; 89% are singletons. Study-wide results and limits: Adjacent lung exhibited a median of about 57 among the 100 most abundant tumor clones. It was uninvolved adjacent lung that showed the highest T cell clonality, exceeding tumor. Heterogeneity within the tumor remains possible, as just one region underwent sequencing. Higher adjacent-lung clonality was associated with shorter survival.

Trimming pared 5 bases from V and 5 bases from J, leaving 11 bases between. This CDR3 contains 13 residues. Germline V gene sequence: CDR1 SGHVS, CDR2 FNYEAQ. The J gene is TRBJ2-3, the V gene TRBV7-6, with D unresolved. The origin of this receptor is an older female donor with stage I lung adenocarcinoma. This material consisted of peripheral blood, taken before any cancer treatment. In DNA, the CDR3 is TGTGCCAGCAGCACGTACAGAGGAGATACGCAGTATTTT. Translating it yields CASSTYRGDTQYF.